Here is one TCR beta chain with its context. These data originate in a study of blood T cell repertoires in COVID-19. Overall study: T cells, B-cell-depleted T cells, or PBMCs provided the cDNA or gDNA that served as material.

This CDR3 has 14 amino acids. Per the germline V gene, CDR1 is MGHRA and CDR2 is YSYEKL. V lost 5 bases and J lost 3; bases outside the gene matches: 2. Methods used by the authors: Using reference gene primer amplification, nucleated cell counts were estimated. Clones were sequenced by immunoSEQ multiplex PCR, and TCRdb holds only the in-frame ones, with some missing. The V and J calls and the clone size are those of that table, but D and trimming were determined from the DNA. The sample holds approximately 300,000 clones, roughly four fifths seen once. The chain combines TRBV4-1 with TRBJ2-3, with TRBD1 matching 10 bases. The TCR was taken from a person between 65 and 80 years old with COVID-19, enrolled during active disease. The sequenced sample was peripheral blood. CDR3 in DNA: TGCGCCAGCAGCAAGGGACAGGGGACAGATACGCAGTATTTT. Its protein product is CASSKGQGTDTQYF.